These 14 T cell receptor beta chains came from one sample sequenced in a study of identical twins. TCRdb reprocessed the 5' RACE reads with MiXCR, giving one entry per CDR3 protein. The table has approximately 490,000 distinct CDR3 sequences, 20% to 25% seen once; the top ten hold roughly 0.5%. These records were also assigned to another study, of yellow fever vaccine responses in identical twins.

The sample was CD4+ T cells sorted from blood. The receptor source for this set is a woman younger than 30 in good health.

This clonotype turned up a few times. This may be a read error: a much more frequent sequence differs by one nucleotide. The chain joins TRBV10-3 to TRBJ2-1; D unclear. With 6 bases removed from V and 3 bases from J, the gap between germline ends came to 3 bases. The germline V gene encodes CDR1 ENHRY and CDR2 SYGVKD. The length of the CDR3 is 11 residues. CDR3 bases: TGTGCCATCAGCAACTACAATGAGCAGTTCTTC. Translation gives CAISNYNEQFF.

The chain links TRBV10-3 to TRBJ2-1, with D uncertain. V lost 4 bases to trimming and J lost 9 bases, with 16 bases between them. The CDR3 runs to 14 residues. CDR1 and CDR2 from the germline V gene are ENHRY and SYGVKD. The CDR3 is CAISGLTENSEQFF. CDR3 in DNA: TGTGCCATCAGTGGTTTGACTGAAAACAGTGAGCAGTTCTTC.

This rearrangement joins TRBV20-1 to TRBJ2-5; D is undetermined. CDR1 is DFQATT, CDR2 SNEGSKA, per germline (reference sequence). This CDR3 is built from 14 residues. Trimming pared 2 bases from V and 5 bases from J, leaving 15 bases between. The CDR3 sequence: CSARSSSHPETQYF. In DNA form, the CDR3 reads TGCAGTGCTAGAAGCTCGTCCCACCCGGAGACCCAGTACTTC.

Turning to this clonotype: An end of the junction differs from the germline gene, which may be a read error. This chain connects TRBV10-3 to TRBJ2-5; no clear D gene. The germline CDR1 and CDR2 sequences are ENHRY and SYGVKD. CDR3 size: 15 residues. The CDR3 DNA sequence: TGTGCCATCAGTGAGGAGCTACTACTTAGAGAGGCCCAGTACTTC. This encodes CAISEELLLREAQYF.

V and J are TRBV28 and TRBJ2-1; TRBD2 matches 14 bases. Trimming at V came to 5 bases and at J to 7 bases, leaving 7 bases not matched to a gene. This CDR3 is built from 16 residues. In germline, CDR1 is MDHEN, CDR2 SYDVKM. The CDR3 region is CASSGGLAGVRNEQFF. For the CDR3, the DNA is TGTGCCAGCAGTGGGGGACTAGCGGGAGTGAGGAATGAGCAGTTCTTC. Based on the CDR3 plus reference TRBV28 and TRBJ2-1, the full variable domain is DVKVTQSSRYLVKRTGEKVFLECVQDMDHENMFWYRQDPGLGLRLIYFSYDVKMKEKGDIPEGYSVSREKKERFSLILESASTNQTSMYLCASSGGLAGVRNEQFFGPGTRLTVL.

This chain uses TRBV11-1 with TRBJ2-5; 13 nucleotides agree with TRBD2. CDR1 SGHAT and CDR2 FQDESV come from the germline V gene (reference sequence). The CDR3 spans 18 residues. Trimming at V came to 2 bases and at J to 3 bases, leaving 9 bases not matched to a gene. CDR3 in amino acids: CASSLRLAGGLKEETQYF. Written as DNA, the CDR3 is TGTGCCAGCAGCTTACGACTAGCGGGAGGCCTCAAGGAAGAGACCCAGTACTTC.

This clonotype showed up just a few times. V usage is TRBV7-2 and J usage is TRBJ2-7; TRBD1 is a possible D gene (6 bases). The CDR3 has 14 residues. With 7 bases removed from V and 0 bases from J, the gap between germline ends came to 13 bases. Per germline, CDR1 SGHTA and CDR2 FQGNSA. The CDR3 is CASNRVVGSYEQYF. The CDR3 region has the DNA TGTGCCAGCAACAGGGTTGTGGGCTCCTACGAGCAGTACTTC.

The CDR3 region is CATSRGDSYSNQPQHF. DNA of the CDR3: TGTGCCACCAGCAGAGGAGACAGTTATAGCAATCAGCCCCAGCATTTT. The genes are TRBV15 and TRBJ1-5; a weak D match, TRBD1 (5 bases). Trimming cost V 1 base and J 0 bases, with 10 bases left between them. The CDR3 spans 16 residues. Per germline, CDR1 LNHNV and CDR2 YYDKDF (reference sequence).

In DNA, the CDR3 is TGTGCCAGCAGGCCAGGGTTTGGGCAGTTCTTC. Protein: CASRPGFGQFF. This chain uses TRBV2 with TRBJ2-1; weak D call: TRBD1 (5 bases). Deletions cut 6 bases from V and 12 bases from J, with 12 bases between. The germline CDR1 and CDR2 sequences are SNHLY and FYNNEI. The CDR3 covers 11 residues.

This clonotype showed up just a few times. The chain is built from TRBV5-5 and TRBJ2-7; D call uncertain. The ends were cut back, 1 base at V and 3 bases at J, with 14 bases in the middle. CDR1 is SGHKS and CDR2 is YYEKEE in the germline V gene (reference sequence). The CDR3 totals 15 residues. Written as DNA, the CDR3 is TGTGCCAGCAGCTTGAACTCTTGGACGAACTACGAGCAGTACGTC. This sequence encodes CASSLNSWTNYEQYV.

The chain links TRBV20-1 to TRBJ2-5; a possible D gene is TRBD1 (7 bases). CDR1 and CDR2 (germline): DFQATT, SNEGSKA (reference sequence). Trimming took 0 bases from V and 5 from J, leaving 13 bases between them. This CDR3 contains 14 residues. The DNA for the CDR3 is TGCAGTGCTAGAGAGCCCAGGGGGAGGGAGACCCAGTACTTC. It is translated as CSAREPRGRETQYF.

This clonotype came up a few times. This chain joins TRBV4-2 and TRBJ2-1, with 8 bases identical to TRBD2. CDR1 LGHNA and CDR2 YNFKEQ come from the germline V gene. V trimming: 1 base; J trimming: 0 bases; junction bases outside the gene matches: 8. There are 18 residues in the CDR3. CDR3 sequence (DNA): TGTGCCAGCAGCCAAGCCGGCTATACTAGCGGCTCCTACAATGAGCAGTTCTTC. Translating it yields CASSQAGYTSGSYNEQFF.

A few counts support this clonotype. The chain combines TRBV20-1 with TRBJ2-3; 10 bases align to TRBD2. CDR1 and CDR2 (germline): DFQATT, SNEGSKA (reference sequence). The CDR3 length is 14 residues. The CDR3 reads CRSSLAGVTDTQYF. CDR3 coding DNA: TGCAGATCTTCCCTAGCGGGAGTAACAGATACGCAGTATTTT.

The rearrangement links TRBV7-9 to TRBJ2-2; weak D call: TRBD1 (6 bases). V lost 4 bases to trimming and J lost 6 bases, with 21 bases between them. The CDR3 is 17 amino acids. Per germline, CDR1 SEHNR and CDR2 FQNEAQ (reference sequence). The CDR3 coding sequence is TGTGCCAGCAGCTATAGCTTGGGACACCCGATTGCCGGGGAGCTGTTTTTT. Its protein is CASSYSLGHPIAGELFF.